The sequence of this T cell receptor (beta chain) was determined in a study of blood T cells in healthy people across ages. The CDR3 has 10 amino acids. Trimming took off 7 bases at V and 6 bases at J, with 7 bases between the two ends. CDR1 MDHEN and CDR2 SYDVKM come from the germline V gene. With a J-beta primer mix and a sample-barcoded 5' primer, a second PCR ran about 6 to 11 cycles. TCRdb reprocessed the 5' RACE reads via MiXCR and lists one record per CDR3 protein. The table includes about 840,000 distinct CDR3 sequences, just under 30% detected once. This clonotype was detected many times. At least 6 micrograms of total RNA were extracted per sample. Separately, the same data were catalogued under a study of T cells of mothers and their children. That paper adds: The effect of thymic selection on TCR recombination output is similar between related and unrelated pairs.

Sequencing was carried out using blood. This chain uses TRBV28 with TRBJ2-7; D not certain. The receptor comes from a woman between 35 and 50 years old in good health. CDR3 sequence (DNA): TGTGCCAGCAAAGGGCTCGAGCAGTACTTC. Amino acid sequence: CASKGLEQYF.